The present TCR beta chain was sequenced within a study of human CD8 memory T cell subsets (dated by TCRdb to about 2020). In the study overall: To assess how stem-like (TSTEM), progenitor exhausted-like (TPEX) and effector memory CD8+ T cell subsets are clonally related, the TCRbeta repertoires of these three subsets were compared. TCRbeta repertoires were obtained from over 5 donors, each contributing TSTEM, TPEX and effector memory subsets.

Taken from the germline V gene (reference sequence), the CDR1 and CDR2 loops are LNHNV and YYDKDF. Measured from the cysteine to the phenylalanine, the CDR3 is 14 residues long. DNA for this receptor is not on file. CCR7+ PD-1- TIGIT- cells were classified as stem-like memory CD8+ T cells (TSTEM). Peripheral blood mononuclear cells were isolated from healthy donor buffy coats by density gradient separation. In the study, total CD8+ T cells were enriched by negative magnetic separation with EasySep or MojoSort CD8+ T cell isolation kits. An RNeasy Mini Kit was used to extract total RNA from duplicate vials of about 150,000 sorted CD8+ T cells per subset. The PBMCs were used either fresh or after being cryopreserved in fetal bovine serum with roughly 9.2% DMSO. CD8+ T cell subsets were sorted to purity by fluorescence-activated cell sorting on a FACSAria III. Points the paper makes about the study in general: Only TCRbeta chains were sequenced, and repertoire comparisons rested on a handful of donors tested with paired t-tests and Bonferroni correction. Clonotypes were shared with effector memory cells by both stem-like subsets, but only minimal overlap was found between TSTEM and TPEX repertoires, suggesting distinct antigen spectra. Normalized Shannon-Wiener diversity was similarly high in TSTEM and TPEX subsets, while effector memory subsets were less diverse by comparison. Greater repertoire diversity in TSTEM than in TPEX subsets was suggested by Chao1 estimates, potentially reflecting a broader range of specificities.

Concerning this clonotype itself: The antigen it recognizes is unknown.

The sequencer was a NextSeq 550. A Human TCR Profiling Kit was used to prepare UMI-labeled 5' RACE TCRbeta libraries. The same number of PCR cycles was used to prepare all TCRbeta libraries in parallel. Per the authors' processing: The number of functional CDR3beta clonotypes in each TCRbeta library ranged from roughly 2,600 to 20,000. MIGEC 1.2.9 was used for UMI extraction and consensus assembly, with at least three reads per UMI being required. In-frame CDR3beta repertoires were extracted with MiXCR 3.0.3. Each sample was downsampled to 42,000 randomly selected UMIs before diversity metrics were computed in VDJtools 1.2.1. For each sample pair, the repertoire overlap metrics D, R and F2 were calculated in VDJtools using the top 3,000 clones. TCRdb reprocessed the reads; each CDR3 protein sequence makes one entry, and DNA is unavailable. The V and J calls were not made by the authors but by TCRdb's processing. This sample's table has entries for more than 10,000 distinct CDR3 sequences. The top ten constitute about 15% of the sample.

This receptor was taken from a human donor in good health. The V and J segments used are TRBV15 and TRBJ1-5. The sequenced sample consisted of CD8+ stem-like memory T cells (TSCM and TCM) sorted from PBMCs. The sample's cell subset or site label, in plain terms: stem-like memory CD8 T cells (TSTEM), CCR7+ PD-1- TIGIT-. The CDR3 region reads CATRRDYSNQPQHF.